Below are 19 T cell receptor beta chains sequenced from a single sample in a study of blood T cell repertoires in COVID-19 (dated by TCRdb to the early 2020s). The library came from the immunoSEQ multiplex PCR assay. The immuneACCESS repertoire file appears here via TCRdb, limited to in-frame rearrangements. These files lack a portion of the clones; in checked studies, under half of the deficit traces to unresolved V genes, and the cause of the others is not known. Present in this sample are over 60,000 clones, 65% to 85% of which were seen just once. The top ten constitute 20% to 25% of the sample. The specimen sequenced was peripheral blood. The receptors originated from a man of 80 years or more with active or convalescent COVID-19.

The chain couples TRBV11-2 to TRBJ2-2; 11 positions agree with TRBD1. V dropped 5 bases and J dropped 5; count of bases not matched to a gene: 1. The CDR3 sequence is 14 residues long. Germline V gives CDR1 SGHAT, CDR2 FQNNGV. The CDR3: CASSGQGATGELFF. The CDR3 region has the DNA TGTGCCAGCAGCGGACAGGGGGCTACCGGGGAGCTGTTTTTT.

The chain carries TRBV15 and TRBJ1-2, with 7 positions matching TRBD1. After removal of 4 bases from V and 13 bases from J, the junction contained 12 bases not matched to a gene. There are 13 residues in the CDR3. CDR1 LNHNV and CDR2 YYDKDF come from the germline V gene (reference sequence). The CDR3 loop reads CATSIQLGTEFTF. In nucleotides, the CDR3 is TGTGCCACCAGCATCCAACTTGGGACAGAGTTCACCTTC. Supplemented by reference TRBV15 and TRBJ1-2, the full variable domain reads DAMVIQNPRYQVTQFGKPVTLSCSQTLNHNVMYWYQQKSSQAPKLLFHYYDKDFNNEADTPDNFQSRRPNTSFCFLDIRSPGLGDTAMYLCATSIQLGTEFTFGSGTRLTVV.

The chain employs TRBV12-3 or TRBV12-4 and TRBJ1-4; D call uncertain. Trimming took 5 bases from V and 8 from J, leaving 12 bases between them. This CDR3 spans 13 amino acids. This chain's CDR3 is CASSPRGGEKLFF. Here the CDR3 DNA reads TGTGCCAGCAGTCCCCGTGGAGGGGAAAAACTGTTTTTT.

This chain joins TRBV5-5 and TRBJ2-7; 7 nucleotides line up with TRBD2. CDR1 SGHKS and CDR2 YYEKEE come from the germline V gene (reference sequence). The CDR3 is made up of 13 amino acids. V lost 2 bases, J lost 9 bases, and 8 bases stayed unmatched. CDR3 nucleotides: TGTGCCAGCAGCTTCGGGACTACCTTAGGGCAGTACTTC. Translating it yields CASSFGTTLGQYF.

CDR3 nucleotide sequence: TGCGCCAGCAGTCCCATCGGCAGACTATATGGCTACACCTTC. Translated, it gives CASSPIGRLYGYTF. The chain joins TRBV4-1 to TRBJ1-2; D remains unclear. Trimming removed 6 bases from V and 5 bases from J, with 16 bases in between. Germline V lookup: CDR1 MGHRA, CDR2 YSYEKL. The CDR3 spans 14 residues.

V is TRBV20-1 and J is TRBJ1-1; D gene uncertain. CDR1 DFQATT and CDR2 SNEGSKA come from the germline V gene (reference sequence). Trimming stripped 0 bases from V and 10 bases from J, with 6 bases between. The CDR3 is made up of 10 amino acids. The CDR3 loop reads CSAREQPAFF. CDR3 nucleotide sequence: TGCAGTGCTAGAGAACAGCCAGCTTTCTTT.

This clone showed up many times. The rearrangement links TRBV2 to TRBJ2-5; 13 nucleotides line up with TRBD2. V lost 7 bases, J lost 4 bases, and 6 bases stayed unmatched. The germline V gene encodes CDR1 SNHLY and CDR2 FYNNEI. The CDR3 runs to 15 residues. The CDR3 sequence is CASNAGTSGIETQYF. The CDR3 DNA reads as TGTGCCAGCAATGCCGGGACTAGCGGGATAGAGACCCAGTACTTC.

The J gene is TRBJ2-3, the V gene TRBV7-2; TRBD2 matches 7 bases. CDR1 is SGHTA, CDR2 FQGNSA, per germline. CDR3 length: 13 residues. J lost 3 bases, V lost 6 bases, and 3 bases had no gene match. In nucleotides, the CDR3 is TGTGCCAGCAGGGGGGGGGAGACAGATACGCAGTATTTT. It yields the protein CASRGGETDTQYF. Variable domain in full (rest from reference TRBV7-2 and TRBJ2-3): GAGVSQSPSNKVTEKGKDVELRCDPISGHTALYWYRQSLGQGLEFLIYFQGNSAPDKSGLPSDRFSAERTGGSVSTLTIQRTQQEDSAVYLCASRGGETDTQYFGPGTRLTVL.

The chain recombines TRBV5-4 with TRBJ1-6; D may be TRBD1 (6 bases). Germline assignment: CDR1 SGHNT and CDR2 YYREEE (reference sequence). The ends were cut back, 2 bases at V and 7 bases at J, with 10 bases in the middle. The length of the CDR3 is 14 residues. This CDR3 is CASSFRDINSPLHF. In DNA form, the CDR3 reads TGTGCCAGCAGCTTTAGGGACATAAATTCACCCCTCCACTTT.

The chain couples TRBV20-1 to TRBJ2-7, with D possibly matching TRBD1 (6 bases). The CDR3 is 15 residues long. Germline assignment: CDR1 DFQATT and CDR2 SNEGSKA (reference sequence). V lost 3 bases to trimming and J lost 3 bases, with 18 bases between them. The CDR3 region is CSASVGLGALYEQYF. The CDR3 nucleotides read TGCAGTGCTAGTGTAGGTTTGGGGGCCCTCTACGAGCAGTACTTC.

The chain uses TRBV11-2 and TRBJ2-1; TRBD2 aligns across 11 bases. Germline V CDR1 and CDR2: SGHAT, FQNNGV. Germline trimming cut 5 bases from V and 0 bases from J; bases unmatched to any gene: 12. The CDR3 is 19 amino acids. The CDR3 DNA reads TGTGCCAGCAGCCCTCTAATCGGTAGCGGGGGGGCCTCCTACAATGAGCAGTTCTTC. Amino acids: CASSPLIGSGGASYNEQFF.

The rearrangement joins TRBV4-2 to TRBJ2-7; 12 bases agree with TRBD2. Germline trimming cut 3 bases from V and 0 bases from J; bases unmatched to any gene: 6. Germline CDR1 reads LGHNA; CDR2 reads YNFKEQ. This CDR3 comprises 17 residues. This chain's CDR3 is CASSQGTSGPGSYEQYF. The CDR3 DNA is TGTGCCAGCAGCCAGGGGACTAGCGGGCCGGGCTCCTACGAGCAGTACTTC.

The chain employs TRBV19 and TRBJ1-2; 11 nucleotides align to TRBD1. The CDR3 is 13 residues long. The junction had 3 bases not matched to a gene; V was cut back by 6 bases and J by 6 bases. The V gene's germline CDR1 is LNHDA and CDR2 SQIVND (reference sequence). CDR3: CASRTGQGDGYTF. In nucleotides, the CDR3 is TGTGCCAGTAGGACGGGACAGGGGGATGGCTACACCTTC.

V gene TRBV3-1 (or the pseudogene TRBV3-2) combines with J gene TRBJ2-3, with 11 nucleotides matching TRBD2. Germline V CDR1 and CDR2: LGHDT, YNNKEL (reference sequence). The CDR3 loop spans 16 amino acids. After removal of 4 bases from V and 2 bases from J, the junction contained 5 bases not matched to a gene. Here the CDR3 reads CASSRVTSGITDTQYF. CDR3 DNA: TGTGCCAGCAGCCGAGTGACTAGCGGGATCACAGATACGCAGTATTTT.

The chain has TRBV5-1 and TRBJ2-7; 12 bases are a match to TRBD2. After removal of 4 bases from V and 4 bases from J, the junction contained 9 bases not matched to a gene. The CDR3 is made up of 16 amino acids. CDR1 SGHRS and CDR2 YFSETQ come from the germline V gene. CDR3 sequence: CASSLRPGLAGYEQYF. In nucleotides, the CDR3 is TGCGCCAGCAGCCTACGTCCTGGACTAGCGGGGTACGAGCAGTACTTC. Based on the CDR3 plus reference TRBV5-1 and TRBJ2-7, the full variable domain is KAGVTQTPRYLIKTRGQQVTLSCSPISGHRSVSWYQQTPGQGLQFLFEYFSETQRNKGNFPGRFSGRQFSNSRSEMNVSTLELGDSALYLCASSLRPGLAGYEQYFGPGTRLTVT.

V gene TRBV15 combines with J gene TRBJ2-4; 9 bases align to TRBD2. The CDR3 is 18 amino acids. With V trimmed by 1 base and J by 0 bases, 7 bases remained unmatched. Germline CDR1 LNHNV, CDR2 YYDKDF (reference sequence). CDR3 in amino acids: CATSRGVAGAIAKNIQYF. The CDR3 DNA is TGTGCCACCAGCAGAGGGGTAGCGGGGGCTATAGCCAAAAACATTCAGTACTTC.

The J gene is TRBJ1-3, the V gene TRBV27; TRBD1 agrees at 7 bases. Germline loops: CDR1 MNHEY, CDR2 SMNVEV (reference sequence). This CDR3 is built from 16 residues. Trimming removed 1 base from V and 0 bases from J; junction bases left unmatched: 3. CDR3 in DNA: TGTGCCAGCAGTTTATTTCCAGGGGGCTCTGGAAACACCATATATTTT. This translates into CASSLFPGGSGNTIYF.

This clone is a singleton in its sample. The chain links TRBV24-1 to TRBJ2-1; D ambiguous. Germline V gene sequence: CDR1 KGHDR, CDR2 SFDVKD. Trimming removed 9 bases at V and 3 bases at J, with 17 bases between. This CDR3 has 15 residues. CDR3 sequence reads: CATGSSGPNYNEQFF. DNA of the CDR3: TGTGCCACCGGATCGTCAGGCCCAAACTACAATGAGCAGTTCTTC.

The genes are TRBV29-1 and TRBJ1-4, with D perhaps TRBD1 (5 bases). Germline V CDR1 and CDR2: SQVTM, ANQGSEA. V was shortened by 5 bases and J by 5 bases, with 12 bases between the two germline ends. The CDR3 spans 13 residues. CDR3 residues: CSVCGAPNEKLFF. The CDR3 nucleotides read TGCAGCGTTTGCGGGGCCCCGAATGAAAAACTGTTTTTT.